This record covers a single T cell receptor (beta chain). The sample belongs to a study of technical replicates of blood from several donors. In germline, CDR1 is SGHVS, CDR2 FNYEAQ. The CDR3 is 13 residues long. V lost 0 bases and J lost 4, with 7 bases in between. Sequenced by immunoSEQ multiplex PCR; TCRdb stores in-frame clones only, minus some. Seen here are about 79,000 clones, 90% to 95% observed once, and the top ten hold about 0.24%. The rearrangement links TRBV7-6 to TRBJ2-7; maybe TRBD2 (6 bases). Sequencing input: T cells isolated from PBMCs. This receptor was identified in a human donor in good health. CDR3 coding DNA: TGTGCCAGCAGCTTAGCGACTAGTTACGAGCAGTACTTC. Its protein is CASSLATSYEQYF.